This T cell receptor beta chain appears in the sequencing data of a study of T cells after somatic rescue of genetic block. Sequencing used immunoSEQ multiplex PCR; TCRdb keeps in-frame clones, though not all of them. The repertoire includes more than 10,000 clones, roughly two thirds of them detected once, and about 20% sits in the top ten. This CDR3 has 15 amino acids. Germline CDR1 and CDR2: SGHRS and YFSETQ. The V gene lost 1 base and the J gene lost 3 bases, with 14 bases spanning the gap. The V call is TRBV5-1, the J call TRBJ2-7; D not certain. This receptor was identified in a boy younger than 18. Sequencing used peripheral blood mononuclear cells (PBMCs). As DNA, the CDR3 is TGCGCCAGCAGCTTGAAGTCAGACCCAAGCTACGAGCAGTACTTC. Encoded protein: CASSLKSDPSYEQYF.